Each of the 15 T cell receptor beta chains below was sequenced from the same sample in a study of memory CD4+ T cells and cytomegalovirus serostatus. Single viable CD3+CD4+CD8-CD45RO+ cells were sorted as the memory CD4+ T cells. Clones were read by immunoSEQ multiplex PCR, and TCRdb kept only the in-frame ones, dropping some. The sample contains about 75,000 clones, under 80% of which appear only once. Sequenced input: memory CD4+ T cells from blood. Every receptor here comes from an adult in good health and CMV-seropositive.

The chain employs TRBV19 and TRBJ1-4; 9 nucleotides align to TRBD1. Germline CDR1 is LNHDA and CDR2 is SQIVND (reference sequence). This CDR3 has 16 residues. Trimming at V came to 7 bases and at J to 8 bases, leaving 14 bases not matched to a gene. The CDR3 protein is CASTNGQGSFEEKLFF. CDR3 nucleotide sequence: TGTGCCAGTACTAACGGACAGGGGTCTTTTGAGGAAAAACTGTTTTTT.

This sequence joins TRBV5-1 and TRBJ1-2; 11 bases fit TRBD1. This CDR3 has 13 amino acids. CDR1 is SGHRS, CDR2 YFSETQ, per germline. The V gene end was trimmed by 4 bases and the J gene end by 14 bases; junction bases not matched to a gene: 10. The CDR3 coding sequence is TGCGCCAGCAGCGGGCTGGGACAGGGGGAGAGGACCTTC. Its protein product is CASSGLGQGERTF.

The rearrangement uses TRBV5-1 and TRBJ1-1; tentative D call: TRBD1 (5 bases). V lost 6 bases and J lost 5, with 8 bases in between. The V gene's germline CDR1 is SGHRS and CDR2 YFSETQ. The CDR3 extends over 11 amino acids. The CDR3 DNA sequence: TGCGCCAGCAAAAAGGGGACTGAAGCTTTCTTT. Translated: CASKKGTEAFF. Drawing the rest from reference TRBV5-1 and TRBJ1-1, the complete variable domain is KAGVTQTPRYLIKTRGQQVTLSCSPISGHRSVSWYQQTPGQGLQFLFEYFSETQRNKGNFPGRFSGRQFSNSRSEMNVSTLELGDSALYLCASKKGTEAFFGQGTRLTVV.

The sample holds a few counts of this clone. The CDR3 DNA follows: TGTGCCAGCAGTGAGAGGCAGGGGAATCAGCCCCAGCATTTT. The encoded protein is CASSERQGNQPQHF. The chain joins TRBV2 to TRBJ1-5; a weak D match, TRBD1 (6 bases). Germline CDR1 is SNHLY and CDR2 is FYNNEI. Trimming left V 3 bases short and J 4 bases short, with 10 bases between. The CDR3 is 14 residues long.

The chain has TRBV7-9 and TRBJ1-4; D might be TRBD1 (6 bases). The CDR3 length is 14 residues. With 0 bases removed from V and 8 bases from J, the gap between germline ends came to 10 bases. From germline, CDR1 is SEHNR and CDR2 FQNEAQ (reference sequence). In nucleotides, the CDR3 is TGTGCCAGCAGCTTAGCAGAGGGGGGGGAAAAACTGTTTTTT. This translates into CASSLAEGGEKLFF.

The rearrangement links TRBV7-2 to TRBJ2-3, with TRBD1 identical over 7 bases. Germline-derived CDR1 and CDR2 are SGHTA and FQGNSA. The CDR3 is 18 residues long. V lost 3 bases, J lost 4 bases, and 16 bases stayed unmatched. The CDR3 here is CASSLVPPGQLWADTQYF. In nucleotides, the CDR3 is TGTGCCAGCAGCTTGGTACCTCCGGGACAGCTTTGGGCAGATACGCAGTATTTT.

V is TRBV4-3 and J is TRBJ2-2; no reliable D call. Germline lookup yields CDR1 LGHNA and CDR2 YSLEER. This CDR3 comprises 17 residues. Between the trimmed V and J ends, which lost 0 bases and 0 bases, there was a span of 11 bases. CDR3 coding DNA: TGCGCCAGCAGCCAAGATCCTGGGCGGTCGAACACCGGGGAGCTGTTTTTT. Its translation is CASSQDPGRSNTGELFF.

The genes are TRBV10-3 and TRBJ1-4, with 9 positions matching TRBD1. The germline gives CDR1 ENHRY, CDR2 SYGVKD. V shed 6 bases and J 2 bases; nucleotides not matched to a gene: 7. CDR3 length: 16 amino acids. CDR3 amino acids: CAIRPGQGFTNEKLFF. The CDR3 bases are TGTGCCATCAGACCGGGACAGGGATTCACTAATGAAAAACTGTTTTTT.

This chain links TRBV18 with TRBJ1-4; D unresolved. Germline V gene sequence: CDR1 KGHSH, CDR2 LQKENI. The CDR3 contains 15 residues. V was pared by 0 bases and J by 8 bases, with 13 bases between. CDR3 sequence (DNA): TGTGCCAGCTCACCACCGGGGTTCCTGAGGGAAAAACTGTTTTTT. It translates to CASSPPGFLREKLFF.

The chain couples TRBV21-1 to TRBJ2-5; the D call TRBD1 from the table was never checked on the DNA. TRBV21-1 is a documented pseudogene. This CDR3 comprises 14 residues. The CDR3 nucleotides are TGTGCCAGCAGCAAAGCGCAGGGCAGAGAGACCCAGTACTTC. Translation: CASSKAQGRETQYF.

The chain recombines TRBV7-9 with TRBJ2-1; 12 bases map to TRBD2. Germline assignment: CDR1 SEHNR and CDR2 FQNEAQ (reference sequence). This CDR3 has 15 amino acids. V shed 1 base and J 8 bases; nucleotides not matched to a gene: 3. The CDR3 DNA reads TGTGCCAGCAGCTTAGGGGCTAGCGGGAGGGATGAGCAGTTCTTC. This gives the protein CASSLGASGRDEQFF.

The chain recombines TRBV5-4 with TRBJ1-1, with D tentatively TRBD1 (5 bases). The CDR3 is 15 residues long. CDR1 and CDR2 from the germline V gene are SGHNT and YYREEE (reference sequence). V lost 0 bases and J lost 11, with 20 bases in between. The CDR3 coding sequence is TGTGCCAGCAGCTTGGAGAGACTAACCGGGGCGGATGCTTTCTTT. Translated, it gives CASSLERLTGADAFF.

The CDR3 region is CASSLAPGQGAGGETQYF. The CDR3 bases are TGCGCCAGCAGCTTGGCGCCGGGACAGGGGGCTGGAGGAGAGACCCAGTACTTC. The chain links TRBV5-1 to TRBJ2-5; TRBD1 matches 12 bases. With 0 bases clipped from V and 4 bases from J, the junction kept 10 bases outside the gene matches. The germline gives CDR1 SGHRS, CDR2 YFSETQ. The CDR3 runs 18 residues.

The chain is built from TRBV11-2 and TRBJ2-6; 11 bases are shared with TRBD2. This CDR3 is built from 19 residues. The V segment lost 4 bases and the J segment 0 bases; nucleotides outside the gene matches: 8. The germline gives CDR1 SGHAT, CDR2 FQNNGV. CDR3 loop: CASSSLSGRALSGANVLTF. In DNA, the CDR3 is TGTGCCAGCAGCTCTCTTAGCGGGAGGGCTCTCTCTGGGGCCAACGTCCTGACTTTC.

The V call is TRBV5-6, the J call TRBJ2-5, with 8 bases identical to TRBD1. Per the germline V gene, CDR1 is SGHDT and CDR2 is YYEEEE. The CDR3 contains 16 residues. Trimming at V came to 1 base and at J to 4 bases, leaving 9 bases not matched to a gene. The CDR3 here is CASSLFRQGARETQYF. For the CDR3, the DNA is TGTGCCAGCAGCTTGTTCAGGCAGGGGGCGAGAGAGACCCAGTACTTC.